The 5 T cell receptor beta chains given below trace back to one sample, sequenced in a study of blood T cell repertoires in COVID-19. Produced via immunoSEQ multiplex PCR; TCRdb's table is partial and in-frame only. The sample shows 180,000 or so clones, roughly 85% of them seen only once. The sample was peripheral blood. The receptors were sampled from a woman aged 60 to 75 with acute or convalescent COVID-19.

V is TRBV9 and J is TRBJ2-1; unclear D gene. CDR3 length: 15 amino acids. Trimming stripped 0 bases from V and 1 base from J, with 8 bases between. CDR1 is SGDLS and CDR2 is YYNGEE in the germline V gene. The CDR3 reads CASSVGPSSYNEQFF. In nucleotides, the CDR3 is TGTGCCAGCAGCGTAGGGCCCTCTTCCTACAATGAGCAGTTCTTC.

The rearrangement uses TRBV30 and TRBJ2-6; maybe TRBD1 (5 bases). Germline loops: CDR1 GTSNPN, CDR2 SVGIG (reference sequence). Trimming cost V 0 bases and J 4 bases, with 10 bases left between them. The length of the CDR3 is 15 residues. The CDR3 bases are TGTGCCTGGAGTGTAAAGGGGTTCGGGGCCAACGTCCTGACTTTC. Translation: CAWSVKGFGANVLTF.

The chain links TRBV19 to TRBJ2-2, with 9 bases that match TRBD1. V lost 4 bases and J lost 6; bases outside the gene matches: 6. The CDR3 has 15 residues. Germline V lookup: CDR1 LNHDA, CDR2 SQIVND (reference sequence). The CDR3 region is CASSTGTGMAGELFF. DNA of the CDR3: TGTGCCAGTAGTACCGGGACAGGGATGGCCGGGGAGCTGTTTTTT. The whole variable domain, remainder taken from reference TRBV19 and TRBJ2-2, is DGGITQSPKYLFRKEGQNVTLSCEQNLNHDAMYWYRQDPGQGLRLIYYSQIVNDFQKGDIAEGYSVSREKKESFPLTVTSAQKNPTAFYLCASSTGTGMAGELFFGEGSRLTVL.

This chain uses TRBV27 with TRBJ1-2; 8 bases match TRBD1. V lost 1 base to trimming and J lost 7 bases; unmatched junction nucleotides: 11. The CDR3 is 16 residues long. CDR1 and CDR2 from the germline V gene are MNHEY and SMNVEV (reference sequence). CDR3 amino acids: CASSLYSTGVFPGYTF. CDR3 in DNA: TGTGCCAGCAGTTTATACTCGACAGGGGTTTTCCCTGGCTACACCTTC.

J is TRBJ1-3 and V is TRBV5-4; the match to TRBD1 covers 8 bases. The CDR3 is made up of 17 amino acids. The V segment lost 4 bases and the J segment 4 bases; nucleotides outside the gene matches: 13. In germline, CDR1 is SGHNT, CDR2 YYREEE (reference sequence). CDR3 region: CASSSKGQGAKGNTIYF. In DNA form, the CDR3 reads TGTGCCAGCAGCAGCAAAGGACAGGGAGCGAAGGGAAACACCATATATTTT.